The rows below give T cell receptor beta chains drawn from one sample of a study of vaccination and CD4 T cells after COVID-19. TCRdb reprocessed the PCR reads via MiXCR and lists one record per CDR3 protein. The sample lists around 13,000 distinct CDR3 sequences, about 21% seen once, with approximately 16% in the top ten. Their recognized antigens are unknown. The sample taken for sequencing was cultured CD4+ T cells from blood. The origin of the receptors is a human donor with COVID-19. CDR3s include the opening cysteine and the closing phenylalanine or tryptophan. A D gene is named only where the DNA matches it firmly. Where a row states a size, it is once, few, many or the class of an expanded clone; other rows omit it.

d_call clone_size j_call cdr3_length v_call cdr3_nt cdr3_aa
TRBD1 . TRBJ1-2 13 TRBV20-1 TGCAGTGTCACAGGGGGGCTTAACTATGGCTACACCTTC CSVTGGLNYGYTF
. . TRBJ2-5 18 TRBV7-9 TGTGCCAGCAGCTTATTAACTTCGGCACCTTCCCATAAAGAGACCCAGTACTTC CASSLLTSAPSHKETQYF
TRBD1 . TRBJ1-2 11 TRBV7-2 TGTGCCATCAGACAGGGCTATGGCTACACCTTC CAIRQGYGYTF
. few TRBJ1-1 13 TRBV27 TGTGCCAGCAGTTCAGAGGTTTACACTGAAGCTTTCTTT CASSSEVYTEAFF
. few TRBJ2-4 16 TRBV21-1 TGTGCCAGCAGCAAAAGGACAGGGGAGAGGAAAAACATTCAGTACTTC CASSKRTGERKNIQYF
. . TRBJ1-5 17 TRBV12-3/TRBV12-4 TGTGCCAGCAGTTTAAAGGTTTCGGGGGGCCGCAATCAGCCCCAGCATTTT CASSLKVSGGRNQPQHF
. few TRBJ1-5 15 TRBV19 TGTGCCAGTAACCCGACCAGGGAGGGCAATCAGCCCCAGCATTTT CASNPTREGNQPQHF
. . TRBJ2-7 14 TRBV5-1 TGCGCCAGCAGCTTGGGTGAGGTCTCCTACGAGCAGTACTTC CASSLGEVSYEQYF
TRBD1 . TRBJ2-5 14 TRBV12-3/TRBV12-4 TGTGCCAGCAGTTTACGACAGGGGGCGGAGACCCAGTACTTC CASSLRQGAETQYF
. . TRBJ1-6 16 TRBV5-4 TGTGCCAGCAGCTTGGGAGGCAGGGCCGCTAATTCACCCCTCCACTTT CASSLGGRAANSPLHF
. . TRBJ1-4 14 TRBV11-3 TGTGCCAGCAGCTCCGGGGGAAGGGGTGAAAAACTGTTTTTT CASSSGGRGEKLFF
. . TRBJ2-7 14 TRBV27 TGTGCCAGCAGTTTATCGCTAACGGGCTACGAGCAGTACTTC CASSLSLTGYEQYF
TRBD1 few TRBJ1-6 16 TRBV28 TGTGCCAGCAGAGACAGGGGAACGTCCTATAATTCACCCCTCCACTTT CASRDRGTSYNSPLHF
. once TRBJ2-7 13 TRBV29-1 TGCAGCGTTGAAGACAGGGGAGGCCACGAGCAGTACTTC CSVEDRGGHEQYF
. . TRBJ2-7 14 TRBV4-2 TGTGCCAGCAGCCAAGACGACCCTCTCGGGGAGCAGTACTTC CASSQDDPLGEQYF
. . TRBJ1-1 17 TRBV5-1 TGCGCCAGCAGCTTGTTTACCTTTGGGGGGATGAACACTGAAGCTTTCTTT CASSLFTFGGMNTEAFF
TRBD2 few TRBJ2-3 15 TRBV11-3 TGTGCCAGCAGCTTGAGGCGGGGGAGCACAGATACGCAGTATTTT CASSLRRGSTDTQYF
TRBD1 few TRBJ2-7 14 TRBV2 TGTGCCAGCAGGGACCGGGACAGCTTCTACGAGCAGTACTTC CASRDRDSFYEQYF
TRBD1 . TRBJ1-6 15 TRBV9 TGTGCCAGCAGCGGGGACAGGGGCTATAATTCACCCCTCCACTTT CASSGDRGYNSPLHF
. . TRBJ1-4 15 TRBV6-1 TGTGCCAGCAGTGTGGAGCAGGGGAAAATCGAAAAACTGTTTTTT CASSVEQGKIEKLFF
. . TRBJ1-1 14 TRBV6-1 TGTGCCAGCAATGACTGGGGGCAAAACACTGAAGCTTTCTTT CASNDWGQNTEAFF
. . TRBJ2-3 14 TRBV27 TGTGCCGGCAGTCATTCTCCGTTAAAGGATACGCAGTATTTT CAGSHSPLKDTQYF
. . TRBJ1-2 14 TRBV7-9 TGTGCCAGCAGCTTCCCCCGGGGGGGTCTATGCTACACCTTC CASSFPRGGLCYTF
. few TRBJ1-2 15 TRBV10-3 TGTGCCATCAGTGAGTCCTGGACAAACTCCTATGGCTACACCTTC CAISESWTNSYGYTF
. few TRBJ1-6 16 TRBV6-1 TGTGCCAGCACTCCATCCCGCACAGGGAATAATTCACCCCTCCACTTT CASTPSRTGNNSPLHF
TRBD1 medium-sized TRBJ1-2 18 TRBV7-9 TGTGCCAGCAGGACAAGGGGGAGTCCCGGGACAGAGGACTATGGCTACACCTTC CASRTRGSPGTEDYGYTF
. few TRBJ2-7 12 TRBV5-4 TGTGCCAGCAGCCAGAAGGGGGTCGAGCAGTACTTC CASSQKGVEQYF
. . TRBJ1-1 11 TRBV20-1 TGCAGTGCAAAACAGAGCACTGAAGCTTTCTTT CSAKQSTEAFF
. . TRBJ2-3 16 TRBV19 TGTGCCAGTAGTATCGGATCGGGACTTGGCACAGATACGCAGTATTTT CASSIGSGLGTDTQYF
TRBD2 . TRBJ2-1 18 TRBV24-1 TGTGCCACCAGTGAGACCACTCCCCGGGCGGGGGGCTACAATGAGCAGTTCTTC CATSETTPRAGGYNEQFF
TRBD1 few TRBJ2-7 14 TRBV6-1 TGTGCCAGCAGGACCACAGGGGGCTCCTACGAGCAGTACTTC CASRTTGGSYEQYF
. few TRBJ2-4 16 TRBV25-1 TGTGCCAGCAGTGCCCCGAGCCAGGGGTTCAGAAACATTCAGTACTTC CASSAPSQGFRNIQYF
TRBD1 . TRBJ1-2 15 TRBV30 TGTGCCTGGAGCCGGGACAGGGCTTTTCACTATGGCTACACCTTC CAWSRDRAFHYGYTF
. . TRBJ1-2 12 TRBV6-1 TGTGCCAGCAGTACAGGGACCTATGGCTACACCTTC CASSTGTYGYTF
TRBD2 few TRBJ2-3 18 TRBV19 TGTGCCAGTACCCCATGGACTAGCGGGCCCGATCTCACAGATACGCAGTATTTT CASTPWTSGPDLTDTQYF
. few TRBJ1-5 13 TRBV5-1 TGCGCCAGCAGCTTTAGGGGGGATCAGCCCCAGCATTTT CASSFRGDQPQHF
. . TRBJ1-6 16 TRBV20-1 TGCAGTGCTAAAACCGGGCCTCTAGTCTATAATTCACCCCTCCACTTT CSAKTGPLVYNSPLHF
TRBD1 few TRBJ1-2 18 TRBV7-7 TGTGCTAGCAGCTTAGCGAAGGGGGCGCTTAGCAGGGGGTATGGCTACACCTTC CASSLAKGALSRGYGYTF
. . TRBJ2-5 16 TRBV7-6 TGTGCCAGCAGCCCGCGTGTTAAAGCATTGCAAGAGACCCAGTACTTC CASSPRVKALQETQYF
TRBD1 . TRBJ1-5 17 TRBV4-2 TGTGCCAGCAGCCAAGGGACAGGGACCGATGGGAATCAGCCCCAGCATTTT CASSQGTGTDGNQPQHF
TRBD1 few TRBJ2-7 16 TRBV6-5 TGTGCCAGCAGTTACTCTACGGACAGGGCCTCCTACGAGCAGTACTTC CASSYSTDRASYEQYF
. . TRBJ2-3 15 TRBV7-2 TGTGCCAGCAGCTTAGCGGGGGTTAGCACAGATACGCAGTATTTT CASSLAGVSTDTQYF
. few TRBJ2-7 15 TRBV6-1 TGTGCCAGCAGAGAGGCCGGTAGGTCGTCCTACGAGCAGTACTTC CASREAGRSSYEQYF
. medium-sized TRBJ1-2 13 TRBV2 TGTGCCGGGACGGAAGGGGGGTTACGTGGCTACACCTTC CAGTEGGLRGYTF
TRBD2 . TRBJ2-7 16 TRBV20-1 TGCAGTGGTCGAGGACTAGCGGGGGGGAGCTCCTACGAGCAGTACTTC CSGRGLAGGSSYEQYF
. few TRBJ1-1 16 TRBV5-4 TGTGCCAGCAGCTTGGGATTGGCAGGGATGAACACTGAAGCTTTCTTT CASSLGLAGMNTEAFF
. few TRBJ1-3 12 TRBV12-3/TRBV12-4 TGTGCCAGTCAGAGCTCTGGAAACACCATATATTTT CASQSSGNTIYF
. few TRBJ2-3 11 TRBV29-1 TGCAGCGTTCCATCCCAGAATACGCAGTATTTT CSVPSQNTQYF